One sample yielded the 20 T cell receptor beta chains listed below, sequenced in a study of neurological immune-mediated disorders. Each CDR3 protein is one row after TCRdb ran MiXCR on the 5' RACE reads. The table shows 35,000 or so distinct CDR3 sequences, with 9% to 12% occurring only once. Sample: PBMCs. Receptors originate from a woman aged 25-40 years with HTLV-1-associated myelopathy (HAM/TSP).

This clonotype showed up many times. The V call is TRBV7-2, the J call TRBJ2-3; D is unclear. This CDR3 contains 13 residues. The germline V gene encodes CDR1 SGHTA and CDR2 FQGNSA. V gave up 5 bases and J gave up 2 bases, with 8 bases separating them. Here the CDR3 DNA reads TGTGCCAGCAGCGTCAGCTACACAGATACGCAGTATTTT. Its protein product is CASSVSYTDTQYF.

This clonotype was counted many times. In nucleotides, the CDR3 is TGTGCCAGCAGCAAAGGTTGCCCAAACGGTCTTCTTCTGCCCCAGCATTTT. It translates to CASSKGCPNGLLLPQHF. The chain recombines TRBV21-1 with TRBJ1-5. TRBV21-1 is a known pseudogene. The CDR3 spans 17 residues.

Many counts were recorded for this clonotype. The CDR3 spells CSVPSGGYPYNEQFF. CDR3 DNA: TGCAGCGTTCCTAGCGGGGGGTACCCCTACAATGAGCAGTTCTTC. V and J are TRBV29-1 and TRBJ2-1; 11 positions agree with TRBD2. Germline values: CDR1 SQVTM, CDR2 ANQGSEA. CDR3 length: 15 amino acids. After removal of 5 bases from V and 2 bases from J, the junction contained 5 bases not matched to a gene.

Many counts were recorded for this clonotype. The rearrangement joins TRBV7-9 to TRBJ1-2, with TRBD1 matching over 9 bases. Germline CDR1 SEHNR, CDR2 FQNEAQ (reference sequence). This CDR3 spans 14 amino acids. Losses at the gene ends were 5 bases for V and 8 bases for J; bases not matched to a gene: 9. The CDR3 here is CASSIGTGRSGYTF. The CDR3 DNA sequence: TGTGCCAGCAGCATCGGGACAGGGAGGTCAGGCTACACCTTC.

This clonotype has ten or more counts. V is TRBV7-6 and J is TRBJ2-1, with 10 bases aligning to TRBD1. V lost 5 bases and J lost 0; bases outside the gene matches: 13. Germline V CDR1 and CDR2: SGHVS, FNYEAQ. This CDR3 is 19 amino acids long. The CDR3 DNA reads TGTGCCAGCAGCCCTCGGACAGGGGGAGGTTGGAACTCCTACAATGAGCAGTTCTTC. Residues: CASSPRTGGGWNSYNEQFF.

This clonotype was seen repeatedly, ten times or more. The V gene is TRBV12-3 or TRBV12-4, the J gene TRBJ2-3; no firm D call. Trimming took off 2 bases at V and 6 bases at J, with 9 bases between the two ends. The CDR3 covers 13 residues. The CDR3 region has the DNA TGTGCCAGCAGTTTACTGGAAAGGGATACGCAGTATTTT. The encoded protein is CASSLLERDTQYF.

This clonotype was picked up many times. J is TRBJ2-2 and V is TRBV5-6; D uncertain. Looked up from germline, CDR1 is SGHDT and CDR2 is YYEEEE. The V gene lost 0 bases and the J gene lost 3 bases, with 9 bases spanning the gap. CDR3 length: 15 residues. CDR3 bases: TGTGCCAGCAGCTTGGCCCCGGGTTACACCGGGGAGCTGTTTTTT. Translated: CASSLAPGYTGELFF. Full variable domain (outside the CDR3, taken from reference TRBV5-6 and TRBJ2-2): DAGVTQSPTHLIKTRGQQVTLRCSPKSGHDTVSWYQQALGQGPQFIFQYYEEEERQRGNFPDRFSGHQFPNYSSELNVNALLLGDSALYLCASSLAPGYTGELFFGEGSRLTVL.

Ten or more counts support this clonotype. This chain connects TRBV20-1 to TRBJ1-1; D uncertain. V was cut by 1 base and J by 0 bases, with 15 bases left in between. CDR3 length equals 16 residues. CDR1 is DFQATT, CDR2 SNEGSKA, per germline (reference sequence). CDR3 in DNA: TGCAGTGCTAGAGTGCTGAACATCGTGGTGAACACTGAAGCTTTCTTT. As protein: CSARVLNIVVNTEAFF.

For this clonotype: The germline gene is not matched at one end of the junction; a read error may be the cause. The chain links TRBV19 to TRBJ1-5; perhaps TRBD1 as D (5 bases). The germline gives CDR1 LNHDA, CDR2 SQIVND (reference sequence). The CDR3 contains 18 residues. This CDR3 reads CASSIRGRGAYSNKPQHF. CDR3 coding DNA: TGTGCCAGTAGTATCCGGGGCCGAGGGGCCTATAGCAATAAGCCCCAGCATTTT.

This clonotype has at least ten counts. V is TRBV10-3 and J is TRBJ2-7; 8 bases map to TRBD2. CDR1 and CDR2 from the germline V gene are ENHRY and SYGVKD. V lost 8 bases and J lost 0; bases outside the gene matches: 21. The CDR3 is made up of 19 amino acids. This CDR3 is CAISQTSQTGRGDSYEQYF. The CDR3 DNA follows: TGTGCCATCTCTCAAACCTCTCAGACGGGGCGGGGGGACTCCTACGAGCAGTACTTC.

This clonotype was recorded at least ten times. This sequence joins TRBV20-1 and TRBJ1-2; a weak D match, TRBD1 (6 bases). Trimming removed 0 bases at V and 4 bases at J, with 12 bases between. The V gene's germline CDR1 is DFQATT and CDR2 SNEGSKA (reference sequence). The CDR3 runs 14 residues. The chain's CDR3 is CSARERTVSYGYTF. The CDR3 nucleotides are TGCAGTGCTAGAGAAAGGACAGTATCCTATGGCTACACCTTC.

This clonotype was detected many times. The chain has TRBV15 and TRBJ2-7, with TRBD1 identical over 9 bases. The J segment lost 0 bases and the V segment lost 0 bases, leaving 3 bases of the junction unmatched. CDR1 and CDR2 from the germline V gene are LNHNV and YYDKDF (reference sequence). This CDR3 region has 16 residues. Written as DNA, the CDR3 is TGTGCCACCAGCAGAGACCGGGACAGGGCCTCCTACGAGCAGTACTTC. Residues: CATSRDRDRASYEQYF.

The chain is built from TRBV20-1 and TRBJ2-3, with TRBD1 identical over 7 bases. The CDR3 consists of 14 residues. With V trimmed by 3 bases and J by 5 bases, 8 bases remained unmatched. Germline V gene sequence: CDR1 DFQATT, CDR2 SNEGSKA (reference sequence). The CDR3 DNA follows: TGCAGTGCTAGTTCCGGGACAGTGCAAGATACGCAGTATTTT. It encodes CSASSGTVQDTQYF.

As regards this clonotype: Because the CDR3's place on the DNA is in doubt, the DNA is left out and the CDR3 is given as listed by TCRdb. The chain uses TRBV12-3 or TRBV12-4 and TRBJ1-5; no DNA check was done on the table's D call, TRBD1. Counting both end residues, the CDR3 totals 20 amino acids. The chain's CDR3 is CASSFYICSALGDRGQPQHF.

This clonotype was counted ten times or more. The genes are TRBV5-1 and TRBJ1-1; maybe TRBD1 (5 bases). This CDR3 has 17 residues. Trimming took 0 bases from V and 3 from J, leaving 18 bases between them. The germline gives CDR1 SGHRS, CDR2 YFSETQ. The CDR3 DNA follows: TGCGCCAGCAGCTTGGGAGGAACCCTGAAAGGGGACACTGAAGCTTTCTTT. This translates into CASSLGGTLKGDTEAFF. The variable domain in full, completed from reference TRBV5-1 and TRBJ1-1, reads KAGVTQTPRYLIKTRGQQVTLSCSPISGHRSVSWYQQTPGQGLQFLFEYFSETQRNKGNFPGRFSGRQFSNSRSEMNVSTLELGDSALYLCASSLGGTLKGDTEAFFGQGTRLTVV.

There are many counts of this clonotype. V and J are TRBV5-1 and TRBJ2-7; 10 bases fit TRBD1. Germline CDR1 reads SGHRS; CDR2 reads YFSETQ. With 0 bases clipped from V and 4 bases from J, the junction kept 4 bases outside the gene matches. This CDR3 contains 15 residues. DNA for the CDR3: TGCGCCAGCAGCTTGGAGGGACAGGGGACATACGAGCAGTACTTC. This encodes CASSLEGQGTYEQYF.

There are many counts of this clonotype. This rearrangement joins TRBV6-5 to TRBJ1-5; D ambiguous. Germline V gene lookup returns CDR1 MNHEY and CDR2 SVGAGI. Trimming left V 0 bases short and J 2 bases short, with 8 bases between. The CDR3 is 15 residues long. The chain's CDR3 is CASSYSFLGNQPQHF. The CDR3 DNA sequence: TGTGCCAGCAGTTACTCTTTTTTGGGCAATCAGCCCCAGCATTTT.

At least ten counts were recorded for this clonotype. The V and J genes are TRBV12-3 or TRBV12-4 and TRBJ2-2; 12 nucleotides align to TRBD2. The CDR3 length is 15 residues. Germline trimming cut 5 bases from V and 6 bases from J; bases unmatched to any gene: 4. This CDR3 is CASSERLAGAGELFF. CDR3 coding DNA: TGTGCCAGCAGTGAGCGACTAGCGGGGGCCGGGGAGCTGTTTTTT.

This clonotype was recorded many times. The chain uses TRBV7-2 and TRBJ1-1; a weak D match, TRBD1 (5 bases). The germline V gene encodes CDR1 SGHTA and CDR2 FQGNSA. This CDR3 region has 13 residues. Trimming cost V 1 base and J 11 bases, with 14 bases left between them. The CDR3 reads CASSLVQGAPAFF. CDR3 bases: TGTGCCAGCAGCTTAGTACAAGGGGCCCCCGCTTTCTTT.

This clonotype qualifies as medium-sized. The chain joins TRBV20-1 to TRBJ1-3; perhaps TRBD1 as D (6 bases). V was shortened by 3 bases and J by 1 base, with 10 bases between the two germline ends. The CDR3 is made up of 14 amino acids. CDR1 and CDR2 (germline): DFQATT, SNEGSKA (reference sequence). CDR3 sequence reads: CSASTGSSGNTIYF. In DNA, the CDR3 is TGCAGTGCTAGTACAGGGTCATCTGGAAACACCATATATTTT.